The rows below give T cell receptor beta chains drawn from one sample of a study of siplizumab effects on memory and regulatory T cells. Assay: immunoSEQ multiplex PCR; the TCRdb copy retains only in-frame clones and omits some. The table shows tens of thousands of clones, with over 80% occurring only once. Sequenced: memory CD4+ T cells sorted from blood. The receptors shown here come from a human donor in good health. The CDR3 runs from the conserved cysteine through the conserved F or W. Fields, in order: J gene, D gene, clone size, V gene, CDR3 DNA, CDR3 protein. A D gene is named only where the DNA matches it firmly. Only part of the rows carry a size: once, few, many, or a class if the clone is expanded.

TRBJ1-2 | . | . | TRBV7-9 | TGTGCCAGCAGCTCAGGAGCGGAAAGCTACACCTTC | CASSSGAESYTF
TRBJ2-7 | TRBD1 | . | TRBV2 | TGTGCCAGCAGCCTGGACAGGGCGCGCGAGCAGTACTTC | CASSLDRAREQYF
TRBJ2-3 | TRBD2 | few | TRBV5-1 | TGCGCCAGCAGCCTCTTTAGCGGGGGATCGGCAGATACGCAGTATTTT | CASSLFSGGSADTQYF
TRBJ1-1 | . | . | TRBV10-3 | TGTGCCATCAGTGAGTCGACGGAGGGCACTGAAGCTTTCTTT | CAISESTEGTEAFF
TRBJ1-5 | . | . | TRBV19 | TGCGCCAGTAGTATAGTTCCGGACAATCAGCCCCAGCATTTT | CASSIVPDNQPQHF
TRBJ2-2 | TRBD1 | . | TRBV2 | TGTGCCAGCACCCGGGACAGGTCGACCGGGGAGCTGTTTTTT | CASTRDRSTGELFF
TRBJ1-2 | TRBD1 | . | TRBV9 | TGTGCCAGCAGCGGGAAGGCACAGGGGACCTATGGCTACACCTTC | CASSGKAQGTYGYTF
TRBJ1-5 | TRBD1 | . | TRBV6-1 | TGTGCCAGCACTTGGGACAGGAGCAATCAGCCCCAGCATTTT | CASTWDRSNQPQHF
TRBJ2-5 | . | . | TRBV19 | TGTGCCAGTAGTATCTTATCGACGGAGACCCAGTACTTC | CASSILSTETQYF
TRBJ2-2 | TRBD2 | . | TRBV5-4 | TGTGCCAGCAGCTCGGGGGGTAGGACCGGGGAGCTGTTTTTT | CASSSGGRTGELFF
TRBJ1-5 | TRBD1 | . | TRBV5-1 | TGCGCCAGCAGCCCGCTACGGTTTCGACAGGGTTGTCAGCCCCAGCATTTT | CASSPLRFRQGCQPQHF
TRBJ1-1 | . | . | TRBV5-1 | TGCGCCAGCAGCCCAGGTCCGAATGCTGAAGCTTTCTTT | CASSPGPNAEAFF
TRBJ2-4 | . | . | TRBV10-3 | TGTGCCATCAGTGAGTCGTCCCCGGGAGCCAAAAACATTCAGTACTTC | CAISESSPGAKNIQYF
TRBJ2-5 | TRBD2 | . | TRBV5-1 | TGCGCCAGCAGCCTGGGACTAGTAGGGTTACAAGAGACCCAGTACTTC | CASSLGLVGLQETQYF
TRBJ2-5 | . | . | TRBV20-1 | TGCAGTGCTCAGGGTCAAGAGACCCAGTACTTC | CSAQGQETQYF
TRBJ2-3 | TRBD2 | . | TRBV5-1 | TGCGCCAGCAGGAGTACTAGCGGACCCACAGATACGCAGTATTTT | CASRSTSGPTDTQYF
TRBJ2-7 | . | . | TRBV5-8 | TGTGCCAGCAGCTCGACTAACTTCTACGAGCAGTACTTC | CASSSTNFYEQYF
TRBJ1-2 | . | . | TRBV28 | TGTGCCAGCAGTTGGGCGAACTATGGCTACACCTTC | CASSWANYGYTF
TRBJ2-6 | . | . | TRBV5-1 | TGCGCCAGCAGCGTAACCCGGGACTCTGGGGCCAACGTCCTGACTTTC | CASSVTRDSGANVLTF
TRBJ1-1 | . | . | TRBV6-5 | TGTGCCAGCAGTTACTACCCTGACACCGCTGAAGCTTTCTTT | CASSYYPDTAEAFF
TRBJ1-1 | TRBD1 | . | TRBV5-1 | TGCGCCAGCAGCTTCCAGGACAGGTCTGAAGCTTTCTTT | CASSFQDRSEAFF
TRBJ1-2 | TRBD1 | . | TRBV7-8 | TGTGCCAGCAGCTTTGGGCAGGGGGCTACTTTTGGCTACACCTTC | CASSFGQGATFGYTF
TRBJ1-6 | . | . | TRBV6-1 | TGTGCCAGCAGTGAACGGCCAGCTGGTAATTCACCCCTCCACTTT | CASSERPAGNSPLHF
TRBJ2-3 | . | . | TRBV19 | TGTGCCAGTAGCTACGACCAGGGTCGTAGCACAGATACGCAGTATTTT | CASSYDQGRSTDTQYF
TRBJ2-3 | TRBD1 | once | TRBV14 | TGTGCCAGCAGCCAAGTACAGGGGGCTGGAGATACGCAGTATTTT | CASSQVQGAGDTQYF
TRBJ1-1 | . | once | TRBV2 | TGTGCCAGCAGTGAAGCCGGCAGGGGAACTGAAGCTTTCTTT | CASSEAGRGTEAFF
TRBJ2-7 | TRBD1 | . | TRBV9 | TGTGCCAGCAGCATACGGACAGGCCCATACGAGCAGTACTTC | CASSIRTGPYEQYF
TRBJ2-2 | . | once | TRBV25-1 | TGTGCCAGCAGCCCAACTTCACAGGGAACCGGGGAGCTGTTTTTT | CASSPTSQGTGELFF
TRBJ2-1 | . | . | TRBV4-2 | TGTGCCAGCAGCCTTAATCGGCGATCGGGATACAATGAGCAGTTCTTC | CASSLNRRSGYNEQFF
TRBJ1-1 | . | . | TRBV18 | TGTGCCAGCTCACCACCGACGGGAGGGGGGGACACTGAAGCTTTCTTT | CASSPPTGGGDTEAFF
TRBJ2-7 | . | . | TRBV11-3 | TGTGCCAGCAGTTATGGCCCCGGCGAGCAGTACTTC | CASSYGPGEQYF
TRBJ1-6 | . | . | TRBV28 | TGTGCCAGCAGTCCCCCCCGGACACGTTTTGGGAATTCACCCCTCCACTTT | CASSPPRTRFGNSPLHF
TRBJ2-1 | . | . | TRBV27 | TGTGCCAGCACCTCCCGGGGTGTTTTAGGGGGCTCCTACAATGAGCAGTTCTTC | CASTSRGVLGGSYNEQFF
TRBJ1-2 | . | . | TRBV19 | TGTGCCAGTAGTTTTGGACGGGGGTATGGCTACACCTTC | CASSFGRGYGYTF
TRBJ1-1 | . | . | TRBV6-5 | TGTGCCAGCAGACGGAGAAACACTGAAGCTTTCTTT | CASRRRNTEAFF
TRBJ1-2 | . | . | TRBV7-2 | TGTGCCAGCAGCTTAGACAGGAATGGCTACACCTTC | CASSLDRNGYTF
TRBJ2-7 | TRBD1 | . | TRBV12-5 | TGTGCTAGTGGTTCGGGACAGACCTTCTCCGAGCAGTACTTC | CASGSGQTFSEQYF
TRBJ1-5 | . | once | TRBV20-1 | TGCAGTGCTGGGTATCAGCCCCAGCATTTT | CSAGYQPQHF
TRBJ1-5 | . | . | TRBV7-2 | TGTGCCAGCAGCTTACCCGGCAGGGTACAGCCCCAGCATTTT | CASSLPGRVQPQHF
TRBJ2-7 | . | once | TRBV5-1 | TGCGCCAGCAGCCCTCGGAGGGGAGACTACGAGCAGTACTTC | CASSPRRGDYEQYF
TRBJ2-1 | . | once | TRBV27 | TGTGCCAGCAGTTTATGGGCAGGGGTCTACAATGAGCAGTTCTTC | CASSLWAGVYNEQFF
TRBJ2-3 | . | . | TRBV9 | TGTGCCAGCACCCGTGGGGGGGGGCGGCTCACAGATACGCAGTATTTT | CASTRGGGRLTDTQYF
TRBJ1-2 | TRBD1 | . | TRBV5-1 | TGCGCCAGCAGCTATGGGACAGACTATGGCTACACCTTC | CASSYGTDYGYTF
TRBJ1-1 | TRBD1 | . | TRBV7-3 | TGTGCCAGCAGCCGGGGGACAGGGGCTGAAGCTTTCTTT | CASSRGTGAEAFF
TRBJ2-3 | . | few | TRBV6-4 | TGTGCCAGCAGTGACTCGATCGGGAGCACAGATACGCAGTATTTT | CASSDSIGSTDTQYF
TRBJ2-7 | . | . | TRBV21-1 | TGTGCCATCTCAACGTTAGGGGCGGACACTTCGAGGGCCTACGAGCAGTACTTC | CAISTLGADTSRAYEQYF
TRBJ2-7 | . | . | TRBV4-1 | TGCGCCAGCACCCGGGGACCGGGCGCGGGCTACGAGCAGTACTTC | CASTRGPGAGYEQYF
TRBJ2-7 | . | . | TRBV5-6 | TGTGCCAGCACCCCAGGGCGACTCGCCTACGAGCAGTACTTC | CASTPGRLAYEQYF
TRBJ2-2 | . | . | TRBV18 | TGTGCCAGCTCACAGGGATTGTGGGACACCGGGGAGCTGTTTTTT | CASSQGLWDTGELFF